These 3 T cell receptor beta chains were all obtained from the same sample, sequenced in a study of somatic mutations in cytotoxic T cells in rheumatoid arthritis. Profiled with immunoSEQ multiplex PCR; TCRdb holds only in-frame clones, not every one. The table records 17,000 or so clones, about three quarters of them present only once. The sequenced material came from CD8+ T cells sorted from blood. The receptors come from an adult with rheumatoid arthritis.

In this sample, this clone turned up once. This chain uses TRBV9 with TRBJ2-2, with D perhaps being TRBD1 or TRBD2 (5 bases each). Germline lookup yields CDR1 SGDLS and CDR2 YYNGEE. The CDR3 contains 15 residues. The V and J ends lost 0 bases and 1 base respectively, with 7 bases between them. The CDR3: CASSVAGGNTGELFF. The CDR3 DNA reads as TGTGCCAGCAGCGTAGCTGGGGGGAACACCGGGGAGCTGTTTTTT.

V gene TRBV5-4 combines with J gene TRBJ2-3; 13 bases agree with TRBD2. The ends lost 9 bases at V and 1 base at J; junction bases unmatched: 8. The germline gives CDR1 SGHNT, CDR2 YYREEE (reference sequence). The CDR3 extends over 16 amino acids. The CDR3 here is CATDPGTSGGTDTQYF. In nucleotides, the CDR3 is TGTGCCACTGACCCCGGGACTAGCGGGGGCACAGATACGCAGTATTTT.

The V and J genes are TRBV6-5 and TRBJ2-3; no clear D gene. Germline V gives CDR1 MNHEY, CDR2 SVGAGI. The V end was cut by 0 bases, the J end by 0 bases, with 7 bases between. The CDR3 runs 15 residues. CDR3 in amino acids: CASSYSGQSTDTQYF. The CDR3 nucleotides are TGTGCCAGCAGTTACTCCGGGCAAAGCACAGATACGCAGTATTTT.